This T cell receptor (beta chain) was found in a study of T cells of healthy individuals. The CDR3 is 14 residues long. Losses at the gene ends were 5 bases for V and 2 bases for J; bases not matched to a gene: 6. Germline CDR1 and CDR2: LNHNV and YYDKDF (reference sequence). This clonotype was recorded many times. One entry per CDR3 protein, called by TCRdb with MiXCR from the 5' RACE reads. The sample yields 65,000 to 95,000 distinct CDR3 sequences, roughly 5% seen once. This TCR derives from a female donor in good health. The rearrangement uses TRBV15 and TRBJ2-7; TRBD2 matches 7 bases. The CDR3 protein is CATSGGGNAYEQYF. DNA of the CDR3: TGTGCCACCAGCGGGGGGGGGAACGCCTACGAGCAGTACTTC. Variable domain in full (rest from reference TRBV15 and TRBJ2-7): DAMVIQNPRYQVTQFGKPVTLSCSQTLNHNVMYWYQQKSSQAPKLLFHYYDKDFNNEADTPDNFQSRRPNTSFCFLDIRSPGLGDTAMYLCATSGGGNAYEQYFGPGTRLTVT.